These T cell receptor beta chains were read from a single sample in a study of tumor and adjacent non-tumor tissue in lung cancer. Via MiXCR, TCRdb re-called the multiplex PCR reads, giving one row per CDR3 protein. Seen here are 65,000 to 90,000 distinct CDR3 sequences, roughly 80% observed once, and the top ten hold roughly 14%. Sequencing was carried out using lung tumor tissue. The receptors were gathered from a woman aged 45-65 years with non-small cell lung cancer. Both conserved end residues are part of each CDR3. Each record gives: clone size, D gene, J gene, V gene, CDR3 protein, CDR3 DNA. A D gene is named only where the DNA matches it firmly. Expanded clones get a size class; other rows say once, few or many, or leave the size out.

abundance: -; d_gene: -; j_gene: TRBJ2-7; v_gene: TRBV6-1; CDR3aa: CTGSARDPIHYEQYF; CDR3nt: TGTACCGGCAGTGCCCGGGACCCCATCCACTACGAGCAGTACTTC
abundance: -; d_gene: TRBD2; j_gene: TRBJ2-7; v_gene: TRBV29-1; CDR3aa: CSIGLAGDYERYF; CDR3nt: TGCAGCATTGGGCTAGCGGGGGACTACGAGCGGTACTTC
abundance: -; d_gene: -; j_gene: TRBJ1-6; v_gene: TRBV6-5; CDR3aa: CTSRLQGANSPLHF; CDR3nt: TGCACCAGCAGACTACAGGGAGCCAATTCACCCCTCCACTTT
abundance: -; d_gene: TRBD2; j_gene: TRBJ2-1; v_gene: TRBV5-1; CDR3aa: CASSLFAGGNNEQFF; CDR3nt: TGCGCCAGCAGCTTGTTCGCGGGAGGGAACAATGAGCAGTTCTTC
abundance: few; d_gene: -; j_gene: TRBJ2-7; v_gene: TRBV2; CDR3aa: CASSGGRTNYEQYF; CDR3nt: TGTGCCAGCAGTGGGGGACGGACGAACTACGAGCAGTACTTC
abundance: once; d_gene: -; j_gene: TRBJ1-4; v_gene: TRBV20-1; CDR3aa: CRASVAGFNEKLFF; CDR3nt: TGCCGTGCTAGTGTGGCAGGTTTTAATGAAAAACTGTTTTTT
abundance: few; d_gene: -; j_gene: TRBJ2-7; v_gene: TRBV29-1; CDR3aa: CSVANAVTSSYEQYF; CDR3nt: TGCAGCGTTGCTAACGCCGTCACTAGCTCCTACGAGCAGTACTTC
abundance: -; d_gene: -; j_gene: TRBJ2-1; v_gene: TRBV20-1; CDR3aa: CSARKRTPAYYNEQFF; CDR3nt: TGCAGTGCTAGAAAAAGGACACCGGCGTATTACAATGAGCAGTTCTTC
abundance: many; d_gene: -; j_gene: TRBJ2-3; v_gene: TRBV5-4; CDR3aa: CASSETGTDTQYF; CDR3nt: TGTGCCAGCAGCGAAACTGGCACAGATACGCAGTATTTT
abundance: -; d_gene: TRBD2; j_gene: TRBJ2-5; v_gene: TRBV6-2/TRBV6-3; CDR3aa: CTSSRTHLLAGAQETQYF; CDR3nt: TGTACCAGCAGCCGGACCCATCTTCTAGCGGGAGCCCAAGAGACCCAGTACTTC
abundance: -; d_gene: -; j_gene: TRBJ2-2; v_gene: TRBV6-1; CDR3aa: CAGSQRSTANSGELFF; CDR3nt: TGTGCCGGCAGTCAAAGATCTACGGCGAATAGCGGGGAGCTGTTTTTT
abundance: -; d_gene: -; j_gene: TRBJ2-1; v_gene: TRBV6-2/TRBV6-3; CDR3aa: CASSISVGFYIEQFF; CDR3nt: TGTGCCAGCAGTATTTCTGTGGGCTTCTACATTGAGCAGTTCTTC
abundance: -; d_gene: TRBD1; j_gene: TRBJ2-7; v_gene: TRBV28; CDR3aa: CASSGGGQGDYEQYF; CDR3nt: TGTGCCAGCAGCGGCGGAGGACAGGGCGACTACGAGCAGTACTTC
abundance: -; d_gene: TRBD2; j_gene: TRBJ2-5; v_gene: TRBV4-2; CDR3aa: CASSQLLAGYQETQYF; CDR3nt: TGTGCCAGCAGCCAATTACTAGCGGGGTACCAAGAGACCCAATACTTC
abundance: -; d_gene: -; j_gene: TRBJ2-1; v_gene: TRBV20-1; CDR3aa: CSASIPGATYNERFF; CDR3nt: TGCAGTGCTAGTATCCCGGGGGCCACCTACAATGAGCGGTTCTTC
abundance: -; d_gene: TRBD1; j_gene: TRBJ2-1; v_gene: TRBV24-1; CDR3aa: CATCDRDRGPNNEQFF; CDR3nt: TGTGCCACCTGTGACCGCGACAGGGGGCCCAACAATGAGCAGTTCTTC
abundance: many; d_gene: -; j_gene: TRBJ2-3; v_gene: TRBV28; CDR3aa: CASSQTSTDTQYF; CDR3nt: TGTGCCAGCAGCCAAACTAGCACAGATACGCAGTATTTT
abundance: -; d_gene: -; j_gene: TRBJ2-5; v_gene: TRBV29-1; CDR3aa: CSVGRKVVETQHF; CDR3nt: TGCAGCGTGGGGCGGAAAGTGGTAGAGACCCAGCACTTC
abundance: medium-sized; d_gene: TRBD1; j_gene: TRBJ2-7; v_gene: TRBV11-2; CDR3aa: CASSLVGGVTYEQYF; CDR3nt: TGTGCCAGCAGCTTAGTAGGGGGCGTAACCTACGAGCAGTACTTC
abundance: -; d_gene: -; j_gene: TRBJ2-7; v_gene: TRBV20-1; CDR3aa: CCARGQRADSSYERYF; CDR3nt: TGCTGTGCTAGAGGTCAAAGGGCGGACAGCTCCTACGAGCGGTACTTC
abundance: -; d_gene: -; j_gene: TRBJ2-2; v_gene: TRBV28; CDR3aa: CANSPFTVLEVRTGELFF; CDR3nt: TGTGCCAACAGTCCATTTACGGTGCTAGAAGTTAGGACCGGGGAGCTGTTTTTT
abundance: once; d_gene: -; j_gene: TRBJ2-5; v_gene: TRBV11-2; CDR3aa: CASCLDLEGGETQYF; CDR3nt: TGTGCCAGCTGCTTAGATCTGGAGGGCGGGGAGACCCAGTACTTC
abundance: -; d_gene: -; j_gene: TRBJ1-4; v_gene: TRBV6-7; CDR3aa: CASSSRGRPINEKLFF; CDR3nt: TGTGCCAGCAGTTCCAGGGGCCGACCAATTAATGAAAAACTGTTTTTT
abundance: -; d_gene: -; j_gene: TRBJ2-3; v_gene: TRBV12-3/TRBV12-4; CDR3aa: CASSLETLNTVTEYF; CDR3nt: TGTGCCAGCAGTTTAGAGACACTAAACACAGTTACGGAGTATTTT
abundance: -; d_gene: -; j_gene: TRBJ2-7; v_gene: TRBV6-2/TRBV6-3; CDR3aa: CASSYPTAGLGYEQYF; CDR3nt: TGTGCCAGCAGTTACCCGACTGCAGGGCTCGGCTACGAGCAGTACTTC
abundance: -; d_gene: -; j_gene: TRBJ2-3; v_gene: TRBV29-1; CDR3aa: CSVEDFGRSTDTQYF; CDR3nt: TGCAGCGTTGAAGATTTCGGACGGAGCACAGATACGCAGTATTTT
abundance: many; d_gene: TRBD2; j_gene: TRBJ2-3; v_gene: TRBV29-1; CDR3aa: CSIEDGLAGGGDTQYF; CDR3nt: TGCAGCATTGAAGATGGGCTAGCGGGGGGGGGAGATACGCAGTATTTT
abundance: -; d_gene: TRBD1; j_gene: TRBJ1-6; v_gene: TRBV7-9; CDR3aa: CARSSILGQGVNSPLHF; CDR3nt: TGTGCCAGGAGCTCGATCCTGGGACAGGGGGTAAATTCACCCCTCCACTTT
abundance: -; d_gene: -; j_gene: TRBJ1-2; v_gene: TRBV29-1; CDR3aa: CRVDSGVGYGYTF; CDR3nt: TGCAGGGTGGACTCGGGGGTGGGCTATGGCTACACCTTC
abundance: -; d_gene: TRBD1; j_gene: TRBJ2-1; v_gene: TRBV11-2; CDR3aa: CASSPRPGTEMGDQFF; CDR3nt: TGTGCCAGCAGCCCCCGTCCCGGGACAGAGATGGGGGATCAGTTCTTC
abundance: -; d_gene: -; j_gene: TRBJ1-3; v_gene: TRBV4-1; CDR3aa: CASSQSGDTSGTTIYF; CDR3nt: TGCGCCAGCAGCCAAAGCGGGGATACCTCTGGAACCACCATATATTTT
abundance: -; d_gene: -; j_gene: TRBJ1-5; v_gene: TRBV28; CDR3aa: CASSPGTSGRVLEDTQHF; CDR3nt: TGTGCCAGCAGTCCCGGGACTAGCGGGAGGGTCCTCGAAGATACGCAGCATTTT
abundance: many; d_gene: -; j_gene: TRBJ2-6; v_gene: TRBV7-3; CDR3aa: CASSLDIAGANVLTF; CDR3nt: TGTGCCAGCAGCTTAGACATAGCTGGGGCCAACGTCCTGACTTTC
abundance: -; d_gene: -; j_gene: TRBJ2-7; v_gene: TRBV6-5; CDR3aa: CASSFGLSYWGCKQYF; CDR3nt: TGTGCCAGCAGTTTCGGACTGTCCTACTGGGGCTGCAAGCAGTACTTC
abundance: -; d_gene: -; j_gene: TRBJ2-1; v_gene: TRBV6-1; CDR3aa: CASKILTGSFVDEQFF; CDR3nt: TGTGCCAGTAAGATCCTAACAGGGTCCTTTGTGGATGAGCAGTTCTTT
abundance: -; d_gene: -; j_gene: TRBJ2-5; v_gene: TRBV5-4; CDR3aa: CAISRTIQDAQYF; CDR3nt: TGTGCCATCAGCAGGACGATCCAAGATGCCCAGTACTTC
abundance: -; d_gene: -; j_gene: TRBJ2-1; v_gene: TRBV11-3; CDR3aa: CTSSSDWNNEQFF; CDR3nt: TGTACCAGCAGCTCGGACTGGAACAATGAGCAGTTCTTC
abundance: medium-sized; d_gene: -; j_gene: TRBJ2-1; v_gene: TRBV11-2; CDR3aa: CASSSGTIEFF; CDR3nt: TGTGCCAGCAGCTCCGGGACAATAGAGTTCTTC
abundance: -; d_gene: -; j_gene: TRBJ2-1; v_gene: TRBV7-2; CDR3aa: CATNRVPLVNKQFF; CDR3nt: TGTGCCACCAACCGAGTCCCCCTCGTAAATAAGCAGTTCTTC
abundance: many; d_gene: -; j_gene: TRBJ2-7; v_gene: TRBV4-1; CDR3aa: CASSQGEEQYF; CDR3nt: TGCGCCAGCAGCCAAGGTGAAGAGCAGTACTTC
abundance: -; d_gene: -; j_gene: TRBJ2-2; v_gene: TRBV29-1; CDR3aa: CSVVLLAGRVGELFF; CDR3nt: TGCAGCGTTGTTCTCCTGGCGGGAAGGGTGGGGGAACTGTTTTTT
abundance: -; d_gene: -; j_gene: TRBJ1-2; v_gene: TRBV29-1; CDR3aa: CNGDSLDYGCTF; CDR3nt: -
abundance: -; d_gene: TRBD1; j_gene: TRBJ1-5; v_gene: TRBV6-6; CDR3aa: CASSPKTGGYQPHHF; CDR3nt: TGTGCCAGCAGCCCTAAGACAGGGGGCTATCAGCCCCATCATTTT
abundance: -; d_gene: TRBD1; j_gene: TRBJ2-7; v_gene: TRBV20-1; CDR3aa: CSATGQGYKQYF; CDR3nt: TGCAGTGCTACGGGACAGGGGTACAAGCAGTACTTC
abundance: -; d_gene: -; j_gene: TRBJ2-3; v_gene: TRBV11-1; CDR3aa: CASSLSPYPADTQFF; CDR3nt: TGTGCCAGCAGCTTAAGTCCTTACCCAGCAGATACGCAGTTTTTT
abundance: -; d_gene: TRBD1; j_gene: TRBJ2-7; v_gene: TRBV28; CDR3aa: CASSRNRGSDEQYF; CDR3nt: TGTGCCAGTAGTCGTAACAGGGGCTCCGACGAGCAGTACTTC
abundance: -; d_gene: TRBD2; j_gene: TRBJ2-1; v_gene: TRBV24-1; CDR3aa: CATSDPCGSGGNEQFF; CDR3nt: TGTGCCACCAGTGACCCCTGCGGATCGGGGGGGAATGAACAGTTCTTC
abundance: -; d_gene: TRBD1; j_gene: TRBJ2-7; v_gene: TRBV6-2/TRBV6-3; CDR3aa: CANSPGQGNLYKQYF; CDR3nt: TGTGCCAACAGCCCAGGACAGGGAAATTTATACAAGCAGTATTTC
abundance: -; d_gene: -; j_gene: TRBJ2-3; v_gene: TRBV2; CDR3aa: CASSEDSGADTQYF; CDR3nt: TGTGCCAGCAGTGAAGATTCGGGGGCAGATACGCAGTATTTT
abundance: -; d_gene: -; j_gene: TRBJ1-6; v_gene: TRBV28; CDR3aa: CASILGRGNSPLHF; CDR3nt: TGTGCCAGCATTCTCGGGAGAGGAAATTCACCCCTCCACTTT